This T cell receptor (beta chain) came from a study of regulatory T cells in long-lasting Graves disease. Germline values: CDR1 ENHRY, CDR2 SYGVKD. The CDR3 loop spans 13 amino acids. The V and J ends lost 6 bases and 4 bases respectively, with 9 bases between them. Time point indicated: newly diagnosed GD, antithyroid drugs for less than 3 months. PBMC-extracted RNA yielded the TCR library. Sequencing libraries for TCR beta were prepared with iRepertoire HTBI primers and Arm-PCR of CDR3 regions. One entry per CDR3 protein results from TCRdb running MiXCR on the multiplex PCR reads. This table holds around 240,000 distinct CDR3 sequences, around 18% found once. The same specimen was also included in a second study, on T cells in Graves' hyperthyroidism and ophthalmopathy. That study reports: Pregnant or lactating patients were excluded, as were those with uncontrolled infection or other autoimmune disease.

This chain links TRBV10-3 with TRBJ2-2; unclear D gene. Sequencing used peripheral blood mononuclear cells (PBMCs), obtained at new diagnosis, from a patient treated with antithyroid drugs. This TCR derives from a woman aged 30 to 39 with Graves disease. The CDR3 DNA reads TGTGCCATCAGGAAGATGGGCACCGGGGAGCTGTTTTTT. The encoded protein is CAIRKMGTGELFF.